The present T cell receptor (beta chain) was sequenced within a study of PD-1 blockade in classical Hodgkin lymphoma. Study outcomes and limitations: Diminished baseline TCR diversity has been reported in newly diagnosed patients relative to healthy donors. Differences between repertoires have undefined causes, possibly disease activity or prior therapy.

The germline V gene has CDR1 SGHAT and CDR2 FQNNGV. The CDR3 runs 15 residues. The protocol was immunoSEQ multiplex PCR, while the TCRdb copy is restricted to in-frame clones and leaves out a portion. The table has more than 7,500 clones, about 90% seen once. Concerning this clone itself: Its antigen is still unknown. At one end the junction does not follow the germline gene, possibly because of a read error. Other DNA sequences in this specimen translate into the identical CDR3.

The sample's time point: newly diagnosed, previously untreated cHL patient sample. Applied to thawed PBMCs, magnetic negative selection was the method used to isolate CD8+ T cells. The study compared against PBMCs from newly diagnosed, untreated classical Hodgkin lymphoma. The sequenced sample consisted of CD8+ T cells from blood. The chain combines TRBV11-2 with TRBJ2-7, with no clear D. The TCR was taken from a human donor with classical Hodgkin lymphoma. The chain's CDR3 is CASSLVGGSPYEQYF. The DNA for the CDR3 is TGTGCCAGCAGCTTGGTGGGCGGTTCTCCCTACGAACAGTACTTC.